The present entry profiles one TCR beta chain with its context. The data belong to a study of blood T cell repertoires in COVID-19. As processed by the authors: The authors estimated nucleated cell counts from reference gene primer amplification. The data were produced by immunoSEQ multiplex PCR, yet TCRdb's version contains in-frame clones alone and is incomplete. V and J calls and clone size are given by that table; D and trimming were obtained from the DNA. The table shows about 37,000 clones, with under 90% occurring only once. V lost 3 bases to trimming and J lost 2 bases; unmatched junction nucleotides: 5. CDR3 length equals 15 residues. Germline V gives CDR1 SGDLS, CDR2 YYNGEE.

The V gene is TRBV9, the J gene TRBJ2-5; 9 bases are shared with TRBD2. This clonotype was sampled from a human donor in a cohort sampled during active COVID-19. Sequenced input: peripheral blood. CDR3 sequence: CASSELAGLQETQYF. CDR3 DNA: TGTGCCAGCAGCGAACTAGCGGGCTTACAAGAGACCCAGTACTTC.